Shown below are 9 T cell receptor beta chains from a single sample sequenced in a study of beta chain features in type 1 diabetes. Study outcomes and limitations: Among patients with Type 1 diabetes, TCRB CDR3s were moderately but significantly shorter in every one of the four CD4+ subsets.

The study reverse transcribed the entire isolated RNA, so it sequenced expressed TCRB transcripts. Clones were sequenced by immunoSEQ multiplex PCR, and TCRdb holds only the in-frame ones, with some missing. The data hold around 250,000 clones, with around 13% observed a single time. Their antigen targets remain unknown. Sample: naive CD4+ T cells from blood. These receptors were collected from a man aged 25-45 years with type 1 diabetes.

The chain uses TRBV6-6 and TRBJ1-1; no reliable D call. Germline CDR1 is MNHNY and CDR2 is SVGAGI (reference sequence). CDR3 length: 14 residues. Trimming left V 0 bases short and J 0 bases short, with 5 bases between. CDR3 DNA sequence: TGTGCCAGCAGTTACTCGAACTTGAACACTGAAGCTTTCTTT. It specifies CASSYSNLNTEAFF.

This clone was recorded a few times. The CDR3 loop reads CASSPRTGLYGYTF. CDR3 DNA sequence: TGCGCCAGCAGCCCAAGGACAGGGTTGTATGGCTACACCTTC. The gene calls are TRBV4-1 and TRBJ1-2; 8 bases are shared with TRBD1. Germline CDR1 is MGHRA and CDR2 is YSYEKL. CDR3 size: 14 residues. The V gene end was trimmed by 4 bases and the J gene end by 5 bases; junction bases not matched to a gene: 6.

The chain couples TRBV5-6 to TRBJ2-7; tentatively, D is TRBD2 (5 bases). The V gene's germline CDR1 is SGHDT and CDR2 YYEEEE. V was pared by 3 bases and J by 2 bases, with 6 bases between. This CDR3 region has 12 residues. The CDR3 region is CASSSEAYEQYF. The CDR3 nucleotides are TGTGCCAGCAGCTCGGAGGCCTACGAGCAGTACTTC.

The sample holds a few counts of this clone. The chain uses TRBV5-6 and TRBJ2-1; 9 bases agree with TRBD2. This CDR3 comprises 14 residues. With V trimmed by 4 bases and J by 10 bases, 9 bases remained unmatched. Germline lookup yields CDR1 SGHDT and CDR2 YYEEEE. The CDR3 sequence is CASSSGGPRTEQFF. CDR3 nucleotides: TGTGCCAGCAGCAGCGGGGGGCCTAGAACAGAGCAGTTCTTC.

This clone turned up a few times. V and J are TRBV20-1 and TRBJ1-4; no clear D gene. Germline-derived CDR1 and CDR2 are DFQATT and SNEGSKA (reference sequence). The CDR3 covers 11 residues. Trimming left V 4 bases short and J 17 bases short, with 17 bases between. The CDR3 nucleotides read TGCAGTGCTATCGAATGGCCCGCGGCTTTTTTT. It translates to CSAIEWPAAFF.

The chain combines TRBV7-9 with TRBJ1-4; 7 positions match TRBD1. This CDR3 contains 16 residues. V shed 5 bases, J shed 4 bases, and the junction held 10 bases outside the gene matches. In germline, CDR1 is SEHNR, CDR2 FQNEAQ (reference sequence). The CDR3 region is CASSRGQDTFNEKLFF. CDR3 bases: TGTGCCAGCAGCCGAGGACAGGACACCTTTAATGAAAAACTGTTTTTT.

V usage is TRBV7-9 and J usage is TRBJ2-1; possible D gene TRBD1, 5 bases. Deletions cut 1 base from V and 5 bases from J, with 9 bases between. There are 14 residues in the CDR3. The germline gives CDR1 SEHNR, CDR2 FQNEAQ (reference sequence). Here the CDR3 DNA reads TGTGCCAGCAGCTTAGAGGGGCGAGACAATGAGCAGTTCTTC. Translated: CASSLEGRDNEQFF.

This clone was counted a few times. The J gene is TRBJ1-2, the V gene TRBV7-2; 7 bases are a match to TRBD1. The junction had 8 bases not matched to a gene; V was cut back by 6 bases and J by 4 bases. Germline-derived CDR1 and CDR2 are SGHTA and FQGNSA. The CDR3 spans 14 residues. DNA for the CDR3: TGTGCCAGCAGACCGGGAGGGGGCGTCTATGGCTACACCTTC. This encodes CASRPGGGVYGYTF.

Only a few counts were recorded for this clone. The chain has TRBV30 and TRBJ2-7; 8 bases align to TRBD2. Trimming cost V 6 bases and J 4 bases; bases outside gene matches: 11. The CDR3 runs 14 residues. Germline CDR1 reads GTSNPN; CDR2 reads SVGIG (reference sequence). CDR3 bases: TGTGCCTGTTCCAGCTCTAGCGGGTTTTACGAGCAGTACTTC. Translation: CACSSSSGFYEQYF.